This T cell receptor beta chain is from a study of radiation and T cells in renal cell carcinoma. As for the study in general: Nephrectomy followed 15 Gy stereotactic body radiation by 4 weeks.

The time point was: baseline pretreatment blood. The treatment denotes: 15 Gy SBRT to primary tumor, nephrectomy 4 weeks later. The patient's renal cell carcinoma had clear cell pathology. Repertoires were generated with immunoSEQ multiplex PCR, while TCRdb's copy carries only in-frame clones and drops some. The sample yields about 130,000 clones, approximately 80% seen once. The junction had 6 bases not matched to a gene; V was cut back by 4 bases and J by 1 base. Germline CDR1 reads SGDLS; CDR2 reads YYNGEE. The CDR3 spans 15 residues. This clone was recorded at least ten times. The antigen is undetermined. Study findings and constraints: Top tumor clonotypes rose in blood 2 weeks post-radiation, then contracted. Pretreatment tumor biopsies were lacking, so baseline clonotypes are unknown.

J is TRBJ1-1 and V is TRBV9, with TRBD1 identical over 8 bases. The specimen comprised blood, sampled from a patient whose treatment included radiotherapy and nephrectomy. The receptor was isolated from a woman aged 55-70 years with renal cell carcinoma. Written as DNA, the CDR3 is TGTGCCAGCAGCCCAGGACAGGGCTGGAACACTGAAGCTTTCTTT. Encoded protein: CASSPGQGWNTEAFF. Together with reference TRBV9 and TRBJ1-1, the CDR3 gives the full variable domain: DSGVTQTPKHLITATGQRVTLRCSPRSGDLSVYWYQQSLDQGLQFLIQYYNGEERAKGNILERFSAQQFPDLHSELNLSSLELGDSALYFCASSPGQGWNTEAFFGQGTRLTVV.